The entry that follows covers one TCR beta chain sequence. What antigen it recognizes has not been identified. Per-nucleotide qualities are absent, and no much larger clonotype sits a single base away. Receptor libraries were prepared by the immunoSEQ multiplex PCR assay. TCRdb took this table from immuneACCESS and kept in-frame rearrangements with V and J called. Such tables lack part of the clones; where checked against another copy, unresolved V genes explain under half of the gap, and the rest is unexplained. In all, the sample holds more than 90,000 clones, and 90% to 95% of those were seen once. The ten largest clones take up 0.3% to 0.35% of the sample. This specimen belongs to a study of technical replicates of blood from a few donors (dated by TCRdb to about 2017). The sequenced sample consisted of T cells isolated from PBMCs. This receptor was taken from a human donor in good health.

Here the CDR3 is given as CASSGTASYEQYF. The DNA sequence is TGTGCCAGCAGCGGGACAGCCTCCTACGAGCAGTACTTC. The rearranged segments are TRBV7-9 and TRBJ2-7; 7 junctional bases match TRBD1. V is pruned by 5 bases and J by 0 bases, leaving 1 base of the junction without a gene match. The CDR3 runs 13 residues from the cysteine to the phenylalanine. The only DNA kept is the CDR3, 39 bases in frame from the first base. Via the germline V gene (reference sequence), CDR1 is SEHNR and CDR2 FQNEAQ.